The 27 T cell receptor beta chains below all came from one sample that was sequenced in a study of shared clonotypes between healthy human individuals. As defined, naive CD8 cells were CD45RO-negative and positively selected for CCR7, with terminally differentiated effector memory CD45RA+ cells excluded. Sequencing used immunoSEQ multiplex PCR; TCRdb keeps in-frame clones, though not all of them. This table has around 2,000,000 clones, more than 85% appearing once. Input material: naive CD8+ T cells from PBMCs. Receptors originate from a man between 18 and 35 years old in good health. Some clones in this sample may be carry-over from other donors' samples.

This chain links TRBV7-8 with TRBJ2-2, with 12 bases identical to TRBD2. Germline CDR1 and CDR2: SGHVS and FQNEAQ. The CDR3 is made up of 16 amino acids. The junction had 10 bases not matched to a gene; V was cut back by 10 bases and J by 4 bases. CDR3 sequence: CATLPWTSGITGELFF. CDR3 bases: TGTGCCACCCTCCCCTGGACTAGCGGGATCACCGGGGAGCTGTTTTTT.

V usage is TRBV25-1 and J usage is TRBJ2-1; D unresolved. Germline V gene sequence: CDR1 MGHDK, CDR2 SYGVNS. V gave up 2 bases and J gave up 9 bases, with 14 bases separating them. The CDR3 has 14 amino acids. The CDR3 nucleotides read TGTGCCAGCAGTGAAGGTTCGGGTGTGGGTGAGCAGTTCTTC. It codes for CASSEGSGVGEQFF. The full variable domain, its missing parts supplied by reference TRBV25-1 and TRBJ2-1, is EADIYQTPRYLVIGTGKKITLECSQTMGHDKMYWYQQDPGMELHLIHYSYGVNSTEKGDLSSESTVSRIRTEHFPLTLESARPSHTSQYLCASSEGSGVGEQFFGPGTRLTVL.

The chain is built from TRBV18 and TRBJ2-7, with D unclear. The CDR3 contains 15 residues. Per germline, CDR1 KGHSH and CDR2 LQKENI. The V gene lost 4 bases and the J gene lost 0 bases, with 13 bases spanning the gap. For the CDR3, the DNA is TGTGCCAGCTCACTAACGGCCTTGAGCTCCTACGAGCAGTACTTC. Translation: CASSLTALSSYEQYF.

As DNA, the CDR3 is TGTGCCAGCAGTCCCTCCCCTGCGTACAAGGGGTTGGAAGAGACCCAGTACTTC. Translating gives CASSPSPAYKGLEETQYF. This rearrangement joins TRBV27 to TRBJ2-5, with D possibly being TRBD1 (5 bases). This CDR3 comprises 18 residues. V lost 5 bases, J lost 3 bases, and 25 bases lay in between. CDR1 and CDR2 (germline): MNHEY, SMNVEV (reference sequence).

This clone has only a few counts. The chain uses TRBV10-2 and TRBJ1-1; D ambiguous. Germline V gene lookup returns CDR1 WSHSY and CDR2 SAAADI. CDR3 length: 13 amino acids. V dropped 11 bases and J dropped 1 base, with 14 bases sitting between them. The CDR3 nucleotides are TGCGCCTCCCAGTTTGGGCGGAACACTGAAGCTTTCTTT. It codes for CASQFGRNTEAFF.

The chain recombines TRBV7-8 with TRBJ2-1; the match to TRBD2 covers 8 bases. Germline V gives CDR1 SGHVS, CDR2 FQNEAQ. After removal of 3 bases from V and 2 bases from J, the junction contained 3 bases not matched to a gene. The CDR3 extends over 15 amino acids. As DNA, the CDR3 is TGTGCCAGCAGCTTGAGCGGGAGTACCTACAATGAGCAGTTCTTC. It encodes CASSLSGSTYNEQFF.

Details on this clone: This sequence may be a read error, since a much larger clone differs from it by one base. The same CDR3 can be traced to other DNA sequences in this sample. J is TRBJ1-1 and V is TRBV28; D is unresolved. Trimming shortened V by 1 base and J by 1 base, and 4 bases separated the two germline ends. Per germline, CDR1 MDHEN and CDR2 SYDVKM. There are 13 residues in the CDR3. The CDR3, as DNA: TGTGCCAGCAGTTTATTGGGGAACACTGAAGCTTTCTTT. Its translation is CASSLLGNTEAFF. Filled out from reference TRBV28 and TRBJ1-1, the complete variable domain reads DVKVTQSSRYLVKRTGEKVFLECVQDMDHENMFWYRQDPGLGLRLIYFSYDVKMKEKGDIPEGYSVSREKKERFSLILESASTNQTSMYLCASSLLGNTEAFFGQGTRLTVV.

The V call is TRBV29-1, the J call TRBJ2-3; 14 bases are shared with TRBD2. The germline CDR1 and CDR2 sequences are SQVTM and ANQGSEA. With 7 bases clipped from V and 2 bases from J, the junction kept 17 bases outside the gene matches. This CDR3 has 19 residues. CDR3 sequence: CSGAEVGMGLAGVTDTQYF. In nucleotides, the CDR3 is TGCAGCGGTGCCGAAGTAGGAATGGGACTAGCGGGAGTCACAGATACGCAGTATTTT.

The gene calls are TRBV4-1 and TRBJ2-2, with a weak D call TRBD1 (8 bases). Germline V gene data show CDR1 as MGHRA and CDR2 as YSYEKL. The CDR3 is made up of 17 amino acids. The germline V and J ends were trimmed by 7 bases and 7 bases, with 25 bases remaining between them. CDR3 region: CASNEQNMDREGGELFF. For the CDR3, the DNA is TGCGCCAGCAATGAACAAAATATGGACAGGGAGGGCGGGGAGCTGTTTTTT.

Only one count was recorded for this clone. CDR3 sequence (DNA): TGTGCCAGCAGCTTAGGCGTCTGGGCGCAGTATTTT. It yields the protein CASSLGVWAQYF. The chain recombines TRBV11-2 with TRBJ2-3; no clear D gene. V was clipped by 1 base and J by 10 bases, with 9 bases between them. CDR3 length: 12 residues. CDR1 is SGHAT, CDR2 FQNNGV, per germline.

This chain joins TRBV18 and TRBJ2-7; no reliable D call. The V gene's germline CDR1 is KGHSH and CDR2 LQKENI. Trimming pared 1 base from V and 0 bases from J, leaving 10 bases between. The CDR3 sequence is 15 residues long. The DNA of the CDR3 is TGTGCCAGCTCACCACGCCTAGAACCCTCCTACGAGCAGTACTTC. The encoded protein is CASSPRLEPSYEQYF.

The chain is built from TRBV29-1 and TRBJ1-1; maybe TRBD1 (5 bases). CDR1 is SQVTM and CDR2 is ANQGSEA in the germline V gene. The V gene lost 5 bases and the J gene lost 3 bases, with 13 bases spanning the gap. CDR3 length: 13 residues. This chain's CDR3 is CSVPTGVYTEAFF. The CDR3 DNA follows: TGCAGCGTTCCCACGGGGGTTTACACTGAAGCTTTCTTT.

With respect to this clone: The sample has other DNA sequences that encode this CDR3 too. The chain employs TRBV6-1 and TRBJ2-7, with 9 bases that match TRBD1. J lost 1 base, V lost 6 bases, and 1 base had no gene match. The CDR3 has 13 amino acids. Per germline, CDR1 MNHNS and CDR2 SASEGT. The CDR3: CASRDRGSYEQYF. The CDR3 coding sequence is TGTGCCAGCAGGGACAGGGGATCCTACGAGCAGTACTTC.

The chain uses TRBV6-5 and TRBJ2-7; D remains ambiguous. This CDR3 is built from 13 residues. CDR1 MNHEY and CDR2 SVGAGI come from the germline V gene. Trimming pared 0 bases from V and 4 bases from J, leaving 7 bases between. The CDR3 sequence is CASSYSVAYEQYF. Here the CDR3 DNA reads TGTGCCAGCAGTTACTCGGTTGCGTACGAGCAGTACTTC.

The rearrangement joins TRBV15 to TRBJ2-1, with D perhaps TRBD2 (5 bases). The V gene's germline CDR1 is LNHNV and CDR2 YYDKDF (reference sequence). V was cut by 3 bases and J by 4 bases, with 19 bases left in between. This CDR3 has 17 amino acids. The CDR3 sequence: CATSRMPRGRLYNEQFF. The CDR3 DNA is TGTGCCACCAGCAGGATGCCGCGCGGGCGATTATACAATGAGCAGTTCTTC. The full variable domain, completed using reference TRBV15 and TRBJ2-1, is DAMVIQNPRYQVTQFGKPVTLSCSQTLNHNVMYWYQQKSSQAPKLLFHYYDKDFNNEADTPDNFQSRRPNTSFCFLDIRSPGLGDTAMYLCATSRMPRGRLYNEQFFGPGTRLTVL.

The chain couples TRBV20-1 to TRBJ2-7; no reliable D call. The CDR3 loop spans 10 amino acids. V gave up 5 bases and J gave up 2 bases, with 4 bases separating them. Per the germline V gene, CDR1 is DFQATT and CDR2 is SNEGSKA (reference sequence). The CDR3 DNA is TGCAGTGCTCAACCCTACGAGCAGTACTTC. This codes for CSAQPYEQYF.

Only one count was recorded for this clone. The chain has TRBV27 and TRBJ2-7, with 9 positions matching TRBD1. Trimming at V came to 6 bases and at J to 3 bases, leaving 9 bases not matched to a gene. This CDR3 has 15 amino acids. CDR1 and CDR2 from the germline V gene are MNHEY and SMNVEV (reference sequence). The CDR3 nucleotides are TGTGCCAGCAGAGAAACCGGGACAGGGTACTACGAGCAGTACTTC. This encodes CASRETGTGYYEQYF.

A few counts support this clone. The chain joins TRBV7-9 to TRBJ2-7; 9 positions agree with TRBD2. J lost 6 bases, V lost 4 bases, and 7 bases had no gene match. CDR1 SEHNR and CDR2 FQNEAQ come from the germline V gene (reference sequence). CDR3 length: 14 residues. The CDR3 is CASSSEREVVEQYF. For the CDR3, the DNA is TGTGCCAGCAGCTCCGAGCGGGAGGTTGTCGAGCAGTACTTC.

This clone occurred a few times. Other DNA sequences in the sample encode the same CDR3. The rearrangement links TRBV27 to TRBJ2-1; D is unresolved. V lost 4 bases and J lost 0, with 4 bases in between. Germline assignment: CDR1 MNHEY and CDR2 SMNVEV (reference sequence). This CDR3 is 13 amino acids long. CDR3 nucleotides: TGTGCCAGCAGTTCCCGCTCCTACAATGAGCAGTTCTTC. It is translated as CASSSRSYNEQFF.

CDR3 sequence: CAWTVAGTGELFF. The DNA for the CDR3 is TGTGCCTGGACAGTAGCGGGCACCGGGGAGCTGTTTTTT. This sequence joins TRBV30 and TRBJ2-2; 7 positions agree with TRBD2. The J segment lost 4 bases and the V segment lost 4 bases, leaving 3 bases of the junction unmatched. Germline CDR1 and CDR2: GTSNPN and SVGIG (reference sequence). The CDR3 runs to 13 residues.

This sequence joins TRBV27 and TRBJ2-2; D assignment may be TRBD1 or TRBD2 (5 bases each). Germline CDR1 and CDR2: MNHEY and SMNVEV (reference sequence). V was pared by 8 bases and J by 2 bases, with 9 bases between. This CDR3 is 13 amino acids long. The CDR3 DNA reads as TGTGCCAGCCGGGGCAGCAACACCGGGGAGCTGTTTTTT. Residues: CASRGSNTGELFF.

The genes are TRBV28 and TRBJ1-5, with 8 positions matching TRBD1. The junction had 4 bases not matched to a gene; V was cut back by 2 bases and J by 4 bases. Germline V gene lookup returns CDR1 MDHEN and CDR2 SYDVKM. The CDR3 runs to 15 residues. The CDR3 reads CASSLIGQGNQPQHF. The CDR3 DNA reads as TGTGCCAGCAGTTTAATCGGACAGGGTAATCAGCCCCAGCATTTT. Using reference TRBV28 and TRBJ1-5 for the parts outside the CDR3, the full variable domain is DVKVTQSSRYLVKRTGEKVFLECVQDMDHENMFWYRQDPGLGLRLIYFSYDVKMKEKGDIPEGYSVSREKKERFSLILESASTNQTSMYLCASSLIGQGNQPQHFGDGTRLSIL.

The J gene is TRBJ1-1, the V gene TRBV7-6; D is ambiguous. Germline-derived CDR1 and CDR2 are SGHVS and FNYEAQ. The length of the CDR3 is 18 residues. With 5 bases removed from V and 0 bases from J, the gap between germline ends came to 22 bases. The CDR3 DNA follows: TGTGCCAGCAGCCTCTCAGGTTCCACTAGCCTCATGAACACTGAAGCTTTCTTT. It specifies CASSLSGSTSLMNTEAFF.

This CDR3 is CASNPDRAIGSNQPQHF. The CDR3 DNA follows: TGTGCCAGTAATCCCGACAGGGCAATAGGTAGCAATCAGCCCCAGCATTTT. The genes are TRBV19 and TRBJ1-5; 7 nucleotides line up with TRBD1. This CDR3 has 17 residues. V was pared by 7 bases and J by 0 bases, with 12 bases of the junction left unmatched. CDR1 and CDR2 from the germline V gene are LNHDA and SQIVND (reference sequence).

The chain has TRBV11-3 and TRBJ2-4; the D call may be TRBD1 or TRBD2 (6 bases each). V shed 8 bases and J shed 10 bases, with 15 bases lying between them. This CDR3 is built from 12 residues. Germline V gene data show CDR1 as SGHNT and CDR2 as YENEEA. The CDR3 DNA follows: TGTGCCAGCCCCTCGCAGGGGAGGATTCAGTACTTC. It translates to CASPSQGRIQYF.

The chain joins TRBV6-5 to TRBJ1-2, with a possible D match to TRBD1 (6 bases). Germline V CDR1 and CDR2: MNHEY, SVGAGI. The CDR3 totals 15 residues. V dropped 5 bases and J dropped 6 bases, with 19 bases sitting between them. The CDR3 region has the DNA TGTGCCAGCAGTCAAGGTGGGGGACAACCCAATGGCTACACCTTC. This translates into CASSQGGGQPNGYTF.

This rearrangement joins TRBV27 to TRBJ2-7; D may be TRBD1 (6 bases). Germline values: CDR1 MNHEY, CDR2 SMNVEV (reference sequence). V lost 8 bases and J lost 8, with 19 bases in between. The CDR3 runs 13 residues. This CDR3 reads CASSLTGSRQQYF. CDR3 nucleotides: TGTGCCAGCTCCCTCACAGGGTCCCGCCAGCAGTACTTC.